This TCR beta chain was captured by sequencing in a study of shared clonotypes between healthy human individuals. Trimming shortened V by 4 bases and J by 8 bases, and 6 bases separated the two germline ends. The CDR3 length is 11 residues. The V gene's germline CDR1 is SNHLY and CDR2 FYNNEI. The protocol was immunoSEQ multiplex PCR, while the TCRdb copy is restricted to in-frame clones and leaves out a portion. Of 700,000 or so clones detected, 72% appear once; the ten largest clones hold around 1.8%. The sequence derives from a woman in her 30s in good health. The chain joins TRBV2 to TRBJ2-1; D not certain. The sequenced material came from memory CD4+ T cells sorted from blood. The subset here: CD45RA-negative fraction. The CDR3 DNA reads TGTGCCAGCAGTGTAATGGATGAGCAGTTCTTC. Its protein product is CASSVMDEQFF.